These T cell receptor beta chains were read from a single sample in a study of blood T cells in healthy people across ages. TCRdb re-analysed the 5' RACE reads in MiXCR, keeping a single row per CDR3 protein. There are 600,000 to 1,000,000 distinct CDR3 sequences in the sample; roughly 64% occur only once, and approximately 21% lies in the top ten. Sequenced material: blood. The receptors were sampled from a man aged 25-45 years in good health. CDR3s include the opening cysteine and the closing phenylalanine or tryptophan. The D gene is left open where the match is weak.

D: -; J: TRBJ2-3; V: TRBV7-8; CDR3: CASSIDTHSTDTQYF
D: -; J: TRBJ2-5; V: TRBV10-3; CDR3: CAISESEGEQTQYF
D: TRBD2; J: TRBJ2-7; V: TRBV7-9; CDR3: CASSGLGGAYEQYF
D: -; J: TRBJ1-2; V: TRBV6-6; CDR3: CASSYHRWQGGYGYTF
D: -; J: TRBJ2-1; V: TRBV11-3; CDR3: CASSTRDSDNEQFF
D: -; J: TRBJ1-5; V: TRBV7-9; CDR3: CASSDSRGPQHF
D: TRBD1; J: TRBJ1-1; V: TRBV20-1; CDR3: CSAPGQGFSNTEAFF
D: -; J: TRBJ1-5; V: TRBV4-2; CDR3: CASSQDLAYSNQPQHF
D: -; J: TRBJ2-6; V: TRBV5-1; CDR3: CASSLGGISSGANVLTF
D: TRBD2; J: TRBJ2-3; V: TRBV4-2; CDR3: CASGNSGRATDTQYF
D: -; J: TRBJ2-7; V: TRBV12-3/TRBV12-4; CDR3: CASSFLATYEQYF
D: -; J: TRBJ2-1; V: TRBV12-3/TRBV12-4; CDR3: CASSFAVRLSSEGDNEQFF
D: -; J: TRBJ1-2; V: TRBV28; CDR3: CASQGGLDNYGYTF